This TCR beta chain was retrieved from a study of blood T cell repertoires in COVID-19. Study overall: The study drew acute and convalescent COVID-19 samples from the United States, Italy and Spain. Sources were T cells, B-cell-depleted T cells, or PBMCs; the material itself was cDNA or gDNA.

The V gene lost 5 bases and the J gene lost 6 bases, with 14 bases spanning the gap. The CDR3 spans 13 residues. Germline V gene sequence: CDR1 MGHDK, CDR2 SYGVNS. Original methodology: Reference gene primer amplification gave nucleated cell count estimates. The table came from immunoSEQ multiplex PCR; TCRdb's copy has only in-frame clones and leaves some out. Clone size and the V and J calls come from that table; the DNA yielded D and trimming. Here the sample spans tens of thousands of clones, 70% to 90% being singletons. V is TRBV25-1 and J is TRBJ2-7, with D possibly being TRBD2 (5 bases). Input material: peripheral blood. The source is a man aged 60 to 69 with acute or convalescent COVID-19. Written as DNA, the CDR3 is TGTGCCAGCAGTACCGATGGACTCCGCGAGCAGTACTTC. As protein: CASSTDGLREQYF.